This entry is about one T cell receptor (beta chain). Its antigen is undetermined. This specimen belongs to a study of cytomegalovirus exposure and HLA in healthy donors. Study-level information: The platform used for the 120 validation repertoires matched that of the 650 to 750 first-cohort repertoires, a later analysis reported. Regarding the study as a whole: Investigators reported more than 150 TCR beta chains as tied to cytomegalovirus.

Looked up from germline, CDR1 is MDHEN and CDR2 is SYDVKM. This CDR3 region has 15 residues. V shed 9 bases and J 6 bases; nucleotides not matched to a gene: 17. Profiled with immunoSEQ multiplex PCR; TCRdb holds only in-frame clones, not every one. The sample consists of 65,000 to 75,000 clones, approximately 95% of them appearing once. The sample taken for sequencing was PBMCs. J is TRBJ2-7 and V is TRBV28, with 7 nucleotides matching TRBD2. The clonotype comes from a man between 18 and 35 years old in good health and CMV-seropositive. Here the CDR3 reads CASQPLGREQGEQYF. The CDR3, as DNA: TGTGCCAGTCAACCATTGGGGCGGGAGCAAGGCGAGCAGTACTTC.